The clone carrying this TCR beta chain is a singleton in its sample. What it recognizes is unknown. Mismatch with germline at one junction end may stem from a read error. The data are from a study of blood T cells in healthy people across ages. Alongside a J-beta primer mix, a sample-barcoded 5' primer served in a second PCR lasting about 7 to 11 cycles. MiXCR, applied by TCRdb to the 5' RACE reads, yields one record per CDR3 protein. This sample yields 800,000 to 950,000 distinct CDR3 sequences, of which around 29% are seen a single time; roughly a tenth belongs to the top ten. Sample donors were healthy Caucasian individuals that came from Russia, aged about 6 to 95. Germline CDR1 SGHVT, CDR2 SQSDAQ. The CDR3 runs to 15 residues. Whole-study findings and limits: Diversity estimates drawn from one million T cells were deemed underestimates.

These data were also reused for a study on T cells of mothers and their children. As reported in that work: Donation involved a few healthy Caucasian mothers and the six children that they had. Relative to unrelated pairs, biologically related mother-child dyads exhibited marginally greater, non-significant overlap.

Sequenced material: blood. V is TRBV7-4 and J is TRBJ2-4, with 9 bases aligning to TRBD1. This clonotype originated in a woman in her thirties or forties in good health. The CDR3 bases are TGTGCCTGCAGTTTAGAGGGACAGGGAATAAACATTCAGTACTTC. This translates into CACSLEGQGINIQYF.